This T cell receptor beta chain originates from a study of radiotherapy plus CTLA-4 blockade in lung cancer. This CDR3 region has 14 residues. Germline V lookup: CDR1 SEHNR, CDR2 FQNEAQ (reference sequence). The V end was cut by 5 bases, the J end by 7 bases, with 18 bases between. Repertoires were generated with immunoSEQ multiplex PCR, while TCRdb's copy carries only in-frame clones and drops some. The profile covers under 90,000 clones, with roughly 70% appearing a single time and 11% to 15% taken by the ten largest. This receptor was obtained from a human donor with non-small cell lung cancer that progressed on radiotherapy plus ipilimumab. The starting material was peripheral blood, obtained from a patient treated with radiotherapy plus ipilimumab. The chain employs TRBV7-9 and TRBJ2-7; no clear D. The DNA of the CDR3 is TGTGCCAGCAGCGGGTCCCCCTTGCCTCCTGAGCAGTACTTC. This encodes CASSGSPLPPEQYF. Full variable domain (outside the CDR3, taken from reference TRBV7-9 and TRBJ2-7): DTGVSQNPRHKITKRGQNVTFRCDPISEHNRLYWYRQTLGQGPEFLTYFQNEAQLEKSRLLSDRFSAERPKGSFSTLEIQRTEQGDSAMYLCASSGSPLPPEQYFGPGTRLTVT.